Listed here are 16 T cell receptor beta chains from one sample, sequenced in a study of cytomegalovirus exposure and HLA in healthy donors. The PCR contained 60 Vbeta and 13 Jbeta primers. The method was immunoSEQ multiplex PCR; TCRdb's version includes in-frame clones alone and lacks a portion of them. The table shows about 98,000 clones, with around 70% occurring only once. Sequencing was carried out using PBMCs. The receptors derive from a female donor in good health and CMV-seronegative.

The chain employs TRBV28 and TRBJ1-1; TRBD1 is a possible D gene (6 bases). This CDR3 is built from 12 residues. CDR1 and CDR2 (germline): MDHEN, SYDVKM. With 6 bases removed from V and 7 bases from J, the gap between germline ends came to 12 bases. As DNA, the CDR3 is TGTGCCAGCAGCCCAACAGGGTTTGAAGCTTTCTTT. This gives the protein CASSPTGFEAFF.

This clone was observed a few times. This sequence joins TRBV2 and TRBJ2-7, with D perhaps TRBD1 (6 bases). CDR3 length: 11 residues. The V end lost 7 bases, the J end lost 6 bases, and 10 bases lay between the germline ends. Germline V gives CDR1 SNHLY, CDR2 FYNNEI. For the CDR3, the DNA is TGTGCCAGCATAAAAGGGGGCGAGCAGTACTTC. It encodes CASIKGGEQYF.

The chain has TRBV19 and TRBJ1-2; perhaps TRBD1 as D (6 bases). This CDR3 contains 15 residues. Germline CDR1 is LNHDA and CDR2 is SQIVND (reference sequence). The V and J ends lost 7 bases and 4 bases respectively, with 19 bases between them. CDR3 region: CASTLSPQGSYGYTF. The CDR3 DNA is TGTGCCAGTACCCTAAGCCCACAGGGCAGCTATGGCTACACCTTC.

The chain is built from TRBV2 and TRBJ2-1, with TRBD1 identical over 9 bases. CDR1 and CDR2 (germline): SNHLY, FYNNEI. The CDR3 is made up of 13 amino acids. V shed 8 bases and J 7 bases; nucleotides not matched to a gene: 6. CDR3 coding DNA: TGTGCCAGCGACCGGGACAGGGCGAATGAGCAGTTCTTC. This codes for CASDRDRANEQFF.

The V call is TRBV19, the J call TRBJ1-5, with TRBD1 matching 10 bases. Germline V CDR1 and CDR2: LNHDA, SQIVND (reference sequence). The CDR3 contains 15 residues. V shed 5 bases and J 5 bases; nucleotides not matched to a gene: 6. DNA of the CDR3: TGTGCCAGTAGTTCGTCGGACAGGGGGTATCAGCCCCAGCATTTT. Translated: CASSSSDRGYQPQHF. Full variable domain (outside the CDR3, taken from reference TRBV19 and TRBJ1-5): DGGITQSPKYLFRKEGQNVTLSCEQNLNHDAMYWYRQDPGQGLRLIYYSQIVNDFQKGDIAEGYSVSREKKESFPLTVTSAQKNPTAFYLCASSSSDRGYQPQHFGDGTRLSIL.

V is TRBV6-5 and J is TRBJ2-7; D perhaps matches TRBD2 (6 bases). The CDR3 runs 12 residues. The V gene's germline CDR1 is MNHEY and CDR2 SVGAGI. V lost 11 bases and J 2 bases, leaving 13 bases between the germline ends. CDR3 region: CAVGLFPYEQYF. CDR3 nucleotide sequence: TGTGCCGTTGGACTATTCCCCTACGAGCAGTACTTC.

This chain uses TRBV19 with TRBJ2-7; 9 bases are a match to TRBD1. Germline V gene lookup returns CDR1 LNHDA and CDR2 SQIVND (reference sequence). After removal of 5 bases from V and 3 bases from J, the junction contained 5 bases not matched to a gene. This CDR3 contains 14 residues. The CDR3: CASSPTGGVYEQYF. CDR3 in DNA: TGTGCCAGTAGTCCCACAGGGGGCGTCTACGAGCAGTACTTC.

This clone showed up just a few times. V gene TRBV27 combines with J gene TRBJ1-5; D is possibly TRBD1 (6 bases). The length of the CDR3 is 15 residues. The germline gives CDR1 MNHEY, CDR2 SMNVEV (reference sequence). V lost 5 bases, J lost 3 bases, and 14 bases lay in between. The CDR3 spells CASSPRQDYNQPQHF. The CDR3 DNA reads as TGTGCCAGCAGTCCCCGACAGGATTACAATCAGCCCCAGCATTTT.

In its sample, this clone was seen a few times. The genes are TRBV6-1 and TRBJ1-5; no clear D gene. The V gene's germline CDR1 is MNHNS and CDR2 SASEGT. The CDR3 is 15 residues long. V dropped 4 bases and J dropped 5 bases, with 15 bases sitting between them. The CDR3: CASSVDGFEYQPQHF. As DNA, the CDR3 is TGTGCCAGCAGTGTAGACGGGTTTGAGTATCAGCCCCAGCATTTT.

The V gene is TRBV15, the J gene TRBJ2-7, with 11 nucleotides matching TRBD2. With V trimmed by 4 bases and J by 0 bases, 5 bases remained unmatched. The germline gives CDR1 LNHNV, CDR2 YYDKDF (reference sequence). The CDR3 covers 16 residues. Here the CDR3 DNA reads TGTGCCACCAGCAAACTAGCGGGAGAGAGCTCCTACGAGCAGTACTTC. Protein product: CATSKLAGESSYEQYF.

CDR3 region: CASSLAGGGYEQYF. The DNA for the CDR3 is TGTGCCAGCAGCCTGGCGGGAGGGGGGTACGAGCAGTACTTC. The rearrangement uses TRBV28 and TRBJ2-7; TRBD2 matches 9 bases. Germline V CDR1 and CDR2: MDHEN, SYDVKM. J was trimmed by 4 bases and V by 6 bases; bases with no gene match: 7. The CDR3 contains 14 residues.

This clone was seen a few times. The rearrangement joins TRBV29-1 to TRBJ2-7; weak D call: TRBD1 (5 bases). The CDR3 has 12 residues. V was pared by 3 bases and J by 1 base, with 7 bases between. CDR1 SQVTM and CDR2 ANQGSEA come from the germline V gene. CDR3: CSVDTGSYEQYF. For the CDR3, the DNA is TGCAGCGTTGACACAGGTTCCTACGAGCAGTACTTC.

The chain uses TRBV27 and TRBJ1-1, with TRBD1 identical over 10 bases. The V and J ends lost 4 bases and 1 base, in that order; junction bases with no gene match: 9. Germline V CDR1 and CDR2: MNHEY, SMNVEV (reference sequence). This CDR3 has 17 amino acids. CDR3 in amino acids: CASSSKYGQGGNTEAFF. CDR3 sequence (DNA): TGTGCCAGCAGTTCGAAATACGGACAGGGGGGGAACACTGAAGCTTTCTTT.

As concerns this clone: Other DNA sequences in this sample translate to the same CDR3. The chain is built from TRBV7-2 and TRBJ1-1, with D maybe TRBD1 (6 bases). V gave up 4 bases and J gave up 1 base, with 7 bases separating them. Germline CDR1 is SGHTA and CDR2 is FQGNSA. The CDR3 has 13 amino acids. CDR3 residues: CASSSDRNTEAFF. For the CDR3, the DNA is TGTGCCAGCAGCTCGGACAGGAACACTGAAGCTTTCTTT.

The rearrangement links TRBV6-5 to TRBJ2-1; the match to TRBD2 covers 7 bases. The CDR3 is made up of 15 amino acids. The V and J ends lost 4 bases and 4 bases, in that order; junction bases with no gene match: 7. Germline V gene data show CDR1 as MNHEY and CDR2 as SVGAGI. CDR3 bases: TGTGCCAGCAGTTTCCTCGGACTAGGTTACAATGAGCAGTTCTTC. Residues: CASSFLGLGYNEQFF.

The V call is TRBV13, the J call TRBJ2-3; the D is unclear. Trimming stripped 5 bases from V and 2 bases from J, with 11 bases between. Germline CDR1 is PRHDT and CDR2 is FYEKMQ (reference sequence). The CDR3 has 14 residues. CDR3 DNA sequence: TGTGCCAGCAGCCTTACTGACAACACAGATACGCAGTATTTT. This gives the protein CASSLTDNTDTQYF.